The source of this TCR beta chain is a study of shared clonotypes between healthy human individuals. Whole-study findings and limits: Relative to their counterparts shared across all four donors, non-shared clonotypes exhibited diminished generation probabilities.

Germline CDR1 and CDR2: MNHNS and SASEGT. The J segment lost 6 bases and the V segment lost 2 bases, leaving 5 bases of the junction unmatched. CDR3 length: 15 residues. Donors comprised only Caucasian adults living in Nashville, Tennessee. On this clone: Its antigen is unknown.

Sequencing used immunoSEQ multiplex PCR; TCRdb keeps in-frame clones, though not all of them. Of 2 million to 2.5 million clones listed, 90% to 97% are singletons. What was sequenced was naive CD4+ T cells sorted from blood. Sample subset: CD45RA+ positively selected. This receptor was obtained from a man between 18 and 29 years old in good health. The rearrangement links TRBV6-1 to TRBJ2-3; 10 bases agree with TRBD2. DNA for the CDR3: TGTGCCAGCAGTGAAAGCGGGGGGGCGGTGGATACGCAGTATTTT. It yields the protein CASSESGGAVDTQYF.